The clone carrying this T cell receptor (beta chain) showed up just a few times. This sample stems from a study of molecular identifiers for immune sequencing clone quantification. The V end lost 6 bases, the J end lost 0 bases, and 12 bases lay between the germline ends. The CDR3 length is 15 residues. A single record per CDR3 protein comes from TCRdb applying MiXCR to the PCR reads. The table has under 600,000 distinct CDR3 sequences, less than 30% seen once; the top ten hold 0.7% to 0.9%. Sequencing input: naive CD8+ T cells from blood, with Jurkat cell RNA spiked in. Subset denoted: FACS-sorted CD8+CD4-CCR7+CD45RA+ naive T cells. V usage is TRBV12-3 or TRBV12-4 and J usage is TRBJ2-4, with D perhaps given as TRBD1 or TRBD2 (5 bases each). This TCR came from a human donor in good health. Some libraries in this study had Jurkat cell RNA spiked in. CDR3 sequence (DNA): TGTGCCAGCAGCCAAGGGGAGCTAGCCAAAAACATTCAGTACTTC. Protein: CASSQGELAKNIQYF.